The present entry profiles one TCR beta chain with its context. Its specificity is not known. These data belong to a study of cytomegalovirus exposure and HLA in healthy donors. Study information: An early release of data contained 75 million to 90 million unique TCRs, which came from HLA-typed donors.

Findings and caveats of the study: Common viral pathogens were later found to be apparently linked to several of the most significant clusters. What a later analysis reportedly showed was that an Asian-associated ancestry cluster had fewer N-insertions than the roughly 670-donor mean.

PCR involved 60 Vbeta and 13 Jbeta primers. Here immunoSEQ multiplex PCR was the method, and the copy in TCRdb shows in-frame clones only, minus some. The repertoire consists of about 110,000 clones, with about 90% occurring once and the leading ten covering more than 1.5%. Germline V gene lookup returns CDR1 MNHEY and CDR2 SVGAGI. The CDR3 has 15 residues. V was pared by 7 bases and J by 2 bases, with 7 bases of the junction left unmatched. This receptor was identified in a man between 40 and 49 years old in good health and CMV-seronegative. V and J are TRBV6-5 and TRBJ2-2, with 7 nucleotides matching TRBD1. The sample taken for sequencing was PBMCs. CDR3 DNA sequence: TGTGCCAGCAACCCGGGACAGAGCAACACCGGGGAGCTGTTTTTT. Encoded protein: CASNPGQSNTGELFF.